This is a list of T cell receptor beta chains from one sample in a study of multiple sclerosis patients with progressive multifocal leukoencephalopathy. Sequencing was performed with immunoSEQ multiplex PCR; in TCRdb, only in-frame clones are kept and a portion is missing. Of tens of thousands of clones listed, roughly 86% are singletons. The source material was PBMCs, sampled from a patient treated with natalizumab. The receptors derive from a human donor with multiple sclerosis. Each CDR3 is given with its conserved first and last residue. Each record gives: J gene, clone size, V gene, D gene, CDR3 protein, CDR3 DNA. A D gene is named only where the DNA matches it firmly. Clone size is given for some rows only: seen once, a few or many times, or a class if the clone is expanded.

TRBJ2-1 . TRBV2 . CASSERQMSSYNEQFF TGTGCCAGCAGTGAACGGCAGATGAGCTCCTACAATGAGCAGTTCTTC
TRBJ2-7 . TRBV19 TRBD2 CASSPGGRYEQYF TGTGCCAGTAGCCCGGGGGGGCGGTACGAGCAGTACTTC
TRBJ2-1 . TRBV30 TRBD2 CAWSRRAGAHNEQFF TGTGCCTGGAGTCGGAGGGCGGGAGCCCACAATGAGCAGTTCTTC
TRBJ2-2 once TRBV18 . CASSPRAGPTGELFF TGTGCCAGCTCACCAAGGGCAGGTCCCACCGGGGAGCTGTTTTTT
TRBJ2-2 once TRBV29-1 . CSVSGIRTGELFF TGCAGCGTTTCCGGGATTAGGACCGGGGAGCTGTTTTTT
TRBJ1-1 . TRBV9 . CASSVAGGDTEAFF TGTGCCAGCAGCGTAGCGGGGGGGGACACTGAAGCTTTCTTT
TRBJ2-2 . TRBV9 TRBD1 CASSVQGAKRTGELFF TGTGCCAGCAGCGTACAGGGGGCGAAGCGCACCGGGGAGCTGTTTTTT
TRBJ2-2 . TRBV5-4 TRBD2 CASSLRMSGSGTGELFF TGTGCCAGCAGCTTGCGGATGAGCGGGAGCGGGACCGGGGAGCTGTTTTTT
TRBJ2-1 . TRBV28 . CASRSAGGLIYNEQFF TGTGCCAGCAGATCCGCAGGCGGGCTTATCTACAATGAGCAGTTCTTC
TRBJ1-1 . TRBV5-1 . CASSYSGDGMGSTEAFF TGCGCCAGCAGCTACTCAGGGGATGGGATGGGTAGCACTGAAGCTTTCTTT
TRBJ2-1 . TRBV6-5 TRBD2 CASSYLTSGRRSEQFF TGTGCCAGCAGTTATCTGACTAGCGGGAGAAGAAGTGAGCAGTTCTTC
TRBJ1-1 . TRBV19 . CASTRNMDTEAFF TGTGCCAGTACCAGAAACATGGACACTGAAGCTTTCTTT
TRBJ1-1 . TRBV12-5 TRBD1 CASGLDRTGWDTEAFF TGTGCTAGTGGTTTGGACCGGACAGGGTGGGACACTGAAGCTTTCTTT
TRBJ2-1 . TRBV6-5 . CASSYGDRTLEFF TGTGCCAGCAGTTACGGTGATAGGACATTGGAGTTCTTC
TRBJ1-2 . TRBV7-2 . CAGESGEGYGYTF TGTGCCGGCGAATCAGGGGAGGGCTATGGCTACACCTTC
TRBJ2-3 . TRBV18 TRBD2 CASSPSLAGYTDTQYF TGTGCCAGCTCACCATCCCTAGCGGGTTACACAGATACGCAGTATTTT
TRBJ1-4 once TRBV6-5 . CASSHRVATNEKLFF TGTGCCAGCAGTCACAGGGTTGCAACTAATGAAAAACTGTTTTTT
TRBJ2-7 . TRBV4-2 . CASSQDLIAYEQYF TGTGCCAGCAGCCAAGATCTTATCGCCTACGAGCAGTACTTC
TRBJ1-1 few TRBV18 . CASSRGGNTEAFF TGTGCCAGCTCCCGGGGGGGGAACACTGAAGCTTTCTTT
TRBJ2-5 . TRBV19 . CASSTLKETQYF TGTGCCAGTAGTACCCTGAAGGAGACCCAGTACTTC
TRBJ1-2 . TRBV18 TRBD1 CASSPNSRGLENYGYTF TGTGCCAGCTCACCAAATTCCAGGGGGCTAGAAAACTATGGCTACACCTTC
TRBJ1-1 . TRBV28 . CASSFGHGGTEAFF TGTGCCAGCAGTTTTGGTCACGGCGGGACTGAAGCTTTCTTT
TRBJ1-4 . TRBV6-6 TRBD1 CASRSDRVGKLFF TGTGCCAGCAGATCCGACAGGGTGGGGAAACTGTTTTTT
TRBJ2-5 . TRBV5-1 TRBD2 CASSPSPSGRRGETQYF TGCGCCAGCAGCCCGTCGCCGAGCGGGAGAAGGGGAGAGACCCAGTACTTC
TRBJ1-1 . TRBV4-1 . CASSQGGSTEAFF TGCGCCAGCAGCCAGGGGGGAAGCACTGAAGCTTTCTTT
TRBJ1-5 once TRBV28 . CASSPGTVNQPQHF TGTGCCAGCAGTCCAGGGACGGTCAATCAGCCCCAGCATTTT
TRBJ1-4 once TRBV6-6 . CASSYSIEGEKLFF TGTGCCAGCAGTTACTCGATAGAGGGAGAAAAACTGTTTTTT
TRBJ2-5 . TRBV6-4 . CASSDMVGETQYF TGTGCCAGCAGTGACATGGTGGGCGAGACCCAGTACTTC
TRBJ1-1 once TRBV7-9 . CASSLSSTGNTEAFF TGTGCCAGCAGCTTAAGTAGTACGGGCAACACTGAAGCTTTCTTT
TRBJ2-7 . TRBV20-1 . CSARVSVMQYF TGCAGTGCTAGAGTCAGTGTGATGCAGTACTTC
TRBJ1-5 . TRBV7-2 . CASSPSRDQPQHF TGTGCCAGCAGCCCCTCAAGAGATCAGCCCCAGCATTTT
TRBJ2-3 . TRBV6-6 . CASSPRDIGTQYF TGTGCCAGCAGCCCCAGGGATATCGGAACGCAGTATTTT
TRBJ1-1 few TRBV19 . CASSRGNTEAFF TGTGCCAGTAGTAGAGGGAACACTGAAGCTTTCTTT
TRBJ1-2 few TRBV18 . CASSPGGGANSYGYTF TGTGCCAGCTCACCCGGGGGAGGGGCCAATTCCTATGGCTACACCTTC
TRBJ1-1 . TRBV2 TRBD1 CATRDRQNTEAFF TGTGCCACCCGGGACAGACAAAACACTGAAGCTTTCTTT
TRBJ1-3 . TRBV7-2 . CASSLAPGAAGNTIYF TGTGCCAGCAGCTTAGCTCCAGGTGCGGCGGGAAACACCATATATTTT
TRBJ2-2 . TRBV4-3 . CASSEQTTGELFF TGCGCCAGCAGCGAACAGACCACCGGGGAGCTGTTTTTT
TRBJ2-2 . TRBV4-1 TRBD2 CASSQDLLRGTGELFF TGCGCCAGCAGCCAAGATCTGCTGCGGGGGACCGGGGAGCTGTTTTTT
TRBJ1-1 . TRBV6-5 TRBD1 CASKHRGPNTEAFF TGTGCCAGCAAGCACAGGGGGCCGAACACTGAAGCTTTCTTT
TRBJ2-2 . TRBV11-2 . CASSLGSFDTGELFF TGTGCCAGCAGCTTAGGTTCTTTCGACACCGGGGAGCTGTTTTTT
TRBJ2-1 once TRBV5-4 . CASSFYNEQFF TGTGCCAGCAGCTTCTACAATGAGCAGTTCTTC
TRBJ2-1 . TRBV5-1 . CASSLIGEQFF TGCGCCAGCAGCTTGATCGGCGAGCAGTTCTTC
TRBJ1-1 . TRBV29-1 TRBD1 CSVTGTEGGF TGCAGCGTTACCGGGACAGAAGGTGGATTT
TRBJ2-3 . TRBV6-6 TRBD1 CASRAGTATDTQYF TGTGCCAGCAGAGCCGGGACAGCCACAGATACGCAGTATTTT
TRBJ2-7 . TRBV27 . CASKAHKTPYEQYF TGTGCCAGCAAGGCCCATAAGACTCCCTACGAGCAGTACTTC
TRBJ1-5 . TRBV9 . CASSVEVGQPQHF TGTGCCAGCAGCGTAGAGGTTGGGCAGCCCCAGCATTTT
TRBJ1-1 . TRBV6-5 . CASSYSGIEAFF TGTGCCAGCAGTTACTCTGGCATTGAAGCTTTCTTT
TRBJ1-1 few TRBV28 . CAFRGATRTEAFF TGTGCCTTCAGAGGGGCGACTAGGACTGAAGCTTTCTTT
TRBJ2-1 . TRBV28 TRBD1 CASSLSRDRFRAYNEQFF TGTGCCAGCAGCCTGTCCCGGGACAGGTTCAGGGCCTACAATGAGCAGTTCTTC
TRBJ1-2 . TRBV28 . CASSWDYRRGYTF TGTGCCAGCAGTTGGGACTATCGGAGGGGCTACACCTTC
TRBJ2-7 . TRBV9 . CASSVNVASYEQYF TGTGCCAGCAGCGTAAACGTGGCCTCCTACGAGCAGTACTTC
TRBJ2-1 . TRBV27 . CASSQPMGEQFF TGTGCCAGCAGTCAGCCTATGGGTGAGCAGTTCTTC
TRBJ1-1 . TRBV18 TRBD1 CASSRPTGDTEAFF TGTGCCAGCTCACGCCCTACAGGGGACACTGAAGCTTTCTTT
TRBJ1-5 . TRBV19 . CASSIPGDSNQPQHF TGTGCCAGTAGTATCCCCGGGGACAGCAATCAGCCCCAGCATTTT
TRBJ2-7 . TRBV7-3 . CASSPQGGVSFYEQYF TGTGCCAGCAGCCCTCAAGGCGGGGTCTCGTTCTACGAGCAGTACTTC
TRBJ1-4 . TRBV5-1 . CASSLGSLGEKLFF TGCGCCAGCAGCTTAGGGAGCCTTGGAGAAAAACTGTTTTTT
TRBJ1-1 . TRBV2 . CASRPPERTEAFF TGTGCCAGCAGGCCCCCGGAGAGGACTGAAGCTTTCTTT